The text below deals with one T cell receptor beta chain. Its antigen remains unknown. Looked up from germline, CDR1 is ENHRY and CDR2 is SYGVKD. J lost 5 bases, V lost 8 bases, and 2 bases had no gene match. There are 14 residues in the CDR3. This record comes from a study of OX40 agonist ivuxolimab in advanced cancers. Turning to the study itself: Every 2 weeks, patients received ivuxolimab intravenously, dosed at 0.01 to 10 mg/kg. Every patient in dose escalation had hepatocellular carcinoma, melanoma, renal cell or head and neck cancer. Broader study findings: Blood T cells, both CD4+ and CD8+, expanded clonally by week 6 at 0.1 to 3.0 mg/kg. Some patients who did not respond also had low normalized T-cell clonal expansion.

Using immunoSEQ multiplex PCR, the repertoire was profiled, and TCRdb retains in-frame clones only, with some absent. This sample yields 90,000 to 100,000 clones, of which around nine tenths are seen a single time; 0.79% belongs to the top ten. V is TRBV10-3 and J is TRBJ2-1, with TRBD2 matching over 14 bases. The sample here was CD4+ or CD8+ T cells sorted from blood, taken in a trial of the OX40 agonist ivuxolimab. This TCR was sampled from an adult with an advanced solid tumor such as melanoma, head and neck, liver or kidney cancer. The CDR3 protein is CAIAGLAGDNEQFF. The CDR3 DNA follows: TGTGCCATCGCGGGACTAGCGGGGGACAATGAGCAGTTCTTC.